One and the same sample provided the 18 T cell receptor beta chains below, sequenced in a study of spatial heterogeneity in lung cancer. TCRdb used MiXCR to reprocess the 5' RACE reads, holding one entry per CDR3 protein. Among roughly 70,000 distinct CDR3 sequences, approximately 8.9% were seen once, and the ten largest hold about 2%. Time point of the sample: blood at routine non-recurrence follow-up after resection. The specimen comprised PBMCs, sampled at follow-up. The receptors originated from a female donor with early-stage non-small cell lung cancer.

V gene TRBV5-1 combines with J gene TRBJ2-2; D is unresolved. The CDR3 loop spans 15 amino acids. The germline gives CDR1 SGHRS, CDR2 YFSETQ. Trimming left V 0 bases short and J 4 bases short, with 10 bases between. The CDR3 is CASSLGTVGTGELFF. In DNA, the CDR3 is TGCGCCAGCAGCTTGGGAACAGTTGGCACCGGGGAGCTGTTTTTT.

This clonotype was picked up many times. This rearrangement joins TRBV20-1 to TRBJ1-4, with D maybe TRBD1 (5 bases). The CDR3 loop spans 14 amino acids. CDR1 DFQATT and CDR2 SNEGSKA come from the germline V gene (reference sequence). V shed 5 bases and J shed 0 bases, with 10 bases lying between them. The CDR3 is CSAGKGTTNEKLFF. Written as DNA, the CDR3 is TGCAGTGCTGGAAAGGGGACAACTAATGAAAAACTGTTTTTT.

The V call is TRBV7-2, the J call TRBJ2-7; perhaps TRBD2 as D (5 bases). V was shortened by 1 base and J by 3 bases, with 13 bases between the two germline ends. Germline loops: CDR1 SGHTA, CDR2 FQGNSA. CDR3 length equals 15 residues. The CDR3 DNA follows: TGTGCCAGCAGCTTAGAGCCTAGCAGCGACTACGAGCAGTACTTC. Protein: CASSLEPSSDYEQYF.

This clonotype was detected many times. J is TRBJ2-1 and V is TRBV7-6, with D unresolved. V dropped 7 bases and J dropped 5 bases, with 15 bases sitting between them. Germline V gives CDR1 SGHVS, CDR2 FNYEAQ. This CDR3 has 14 residues. This CDR3 reads CASKPPEEDNEQFF. The CDR3 nucleotides read TGTGCCAGCAAGCCCCCAGAGGAAGACAATGAGCAGTTCTTC.

There are many counts of this clonotype. The chain recombines TRBV7-9 with TRBJ2-5, with D possibly TRBD2 on 6 matching bases. The V gene lost 0 bases and the J gene lost 2 bases, with 7 bases spanning the gap. Germline loops: CDR1 SEHNR, CDR2 FQNEAQ (reference sequence). This CDR3 region has 14 residues. CDR3 coding DNA: TGTGCCAGCAGCTTAGCGGAGGGGCAAGAGACCCAGTACTTC. Protein: CASSLAEGQETQYF.

The chain joins TRBV7-2 to TRBJ2-5; tentatively, D is TRBD1 or TRBD2 (5 bases each). The V end was cut by 4 bases, the J end by 5 bases, with 17 bases between. The CDR3 spans 15 residues. Germline V gene sequence: CDR1 SGHTA, CDR2 FQGNSA. CDR3 sequence (DNA): TGTGCCAGCAGCTACCCCCGGGACCGGGCTGAGACCCAGTACTTC. Protein product: CASSYPRDRAETQYF.

This clonotype occurred many times. The gene calls are TRBV11-3 and TRBJ2-2; the match to TRBD2 covers 12 bases. CDR3 size: 15 residues. Trimming took 5 bases from V and 7 from J; bases not matched to a gene: 5. The germline gives CDR1 SGHNT, CDR2 YENEEA. The CDR3 DNA reads as TGTGCCAGCAGCACAGGACTAGCGGGGAACGGGGAGCTGTTTTTT. Translation gives CASSTGLAGNGELFF.

The table lists this clonotype with many counts. The rearrangement links TRBV5-1 to TRBJ2-7; the D gene is possibly TRBD1 (6 bases). Germline CDR1 and CDR2: SGHRS and YFSETQ. V was clipped by 0 bases and J by 2 bases, with 15 bases between them. There are 16 residues in the CDR3. The CDR3 protein is CASSLVWTDPTYEQYF. The CDR3 nucleotides read TGCGCCAGCAGCTTGGTGTGGACAGATCCCACCTACGAGCAGTACTTC.

This sequence joins TRBV10-3 and TRBJ1-5, with 11 bases identical to TRBD1. J was trimmed by 2 bases and V by 10 bases; bases with no gene match: 10. The germline V gene encodes CDR1 ENHRY and CDR2 SYGVKD. The CDR3 is 16 amino acids. The chain's CDR3 is CATGQGDSLGNQPQHF. CDR3 in DNA: TGTGCCACGGGACAGGGGGACTCTCTCGGCAATCAGCCCCAGCATTTT.

This clonotype was recorded many times. The chain joins TRBV3-1 to TRBJ1-4, with D possibly being TRBD1 (5 bases). The CDR3 contains 13 residues. Germline CDR1 is LGHDT and CDR2 is YNNKEL (reference sequence). V was trimmed by 2 bases and J by 8 bases, leaving 9 bases between them. Written as DNA, the CDR3 is TGTGCCAGCAGCCAACGAAGGGGAGAAAAACTGTTTTTT. It is translated as CASSQRRGEKLFF.

This clonotype was counted at least ten times. The V gene is TRBV6-2 or TRBV6-3, the J gene TRBJ2-5; 11 bases map to TRBD2. J gave up 5 bases and V 3 bases, and 8 bases lay outside the gene matches. The CDR3 consists of 16 residues. Germline V lookup: CDR1 MNHEY, CDR2 SVGEGT. The DNA of the CDR3 is TGTGCCAGCAGTTATCCGGGACTAGCGGTTCAGGAGACCCAGTACTTC. As protein: CASSYPGLAVQETQYF.

Ten or more counts support this clonotype. The chain combines TRBV5-1 with TRBJ2-5; unclear D gene. The V gene lost 0 bases and the J gene lost 2 bases, with 8 bases spanning the gap. CDR1 is SGHRS and CDR2 is YFSETQ in the germline V gene. The CDR3 covers 14 residues. CDR3 bases: TGCGCCAGCAGCTTGGGGTCAGGACAAGAGACCCAGTACTTC. Its translation: CASSLGSGQETQYF.

This clonotype was observed many times. Here the CDR3 DNA reads TGTGCCAGCATCAAGGGTGCAGATACGCAGTATTTT. Protein sequence: CASIKGADTQYF. V and J are TRBV6-1 and TRBJ2-3, with no clear D. The CDR3 is made up of 12 amino acids. CDR1 and CDR2 (germline): MNHNS, SASEGT. The V gene lost 7 bases and the J gene lost 4 bases, with 9 bases spanning the gap.

The chain uses TRBV4-2 and TRBJ2-7; D gene ambiguous. CDR1 LGHNA and CDR2 YNFKEQ come from the germline V gene. V was shortened by 1 base and J by 2 bases, with 12 bases between the two germline ends. This CDR3 contains 15 residues. For the CDR3, the DNA is TGTGCCAGCAGCCAAGGTTCTGGCGGAGCCTACGAGCAGTACTTC. It encodes CASSQGSGGAYEQYF.

This sequence joins TRBV29-1 and TRBJ2-2; D not resolved. Judging by the DNA end, TRBJ1-4 fits better; the J call may be wrong. Germline CDR1 and CDR2: SQVTM and ANQGSEA. The CDR3 covers 11 residues. CDR3 region: CSVNDREKLFF. The CDR3 coding sequence is TGCAGCGTAAACGACCGGGAAAAACTGTTTTTT.

This clonotype was seen many times. The rearrangement joins TRBV29-1 to TRBJ2-3; D not resolved. Germline CDR1 SQVTM, CDR2 ANQGSEA. The CDR3 extends over 14 amino acids. V dropped 3 bases and J dropped 0 bases, with 10 bases sitting between them. CDR3 coding DNA: TGCAGCGTTGATTCCCCGAGAAGCACAGATACGCAGTATTTT. Amino acid sequence: CSVDSPRSTDTQYF.

This clonotype was counted ten times or more. The chain uses TRBV20-1 and TRBJ1-5; D remains ambiguous. The length of the CDR3 is 15 residues. V was trimmed by 0 bases and J by 1 base, leaving 10 bases between them. Germline V gene sequence: CDR1 DFQATT, CDR2 SNEGSKA (reference sequence). This CDR3 is CSARDPGKSNQPQHF. The DNA of the CDR3 is TGCAGTGCTAGAGACCCGGGGAAGAGCAATCAGCCCCAGCATTTT.

This clonotype occurred many times. The chain combines TRBV10-3 with TRBJ1-5; perhaps TRBD1 as D (6 bases). There are 13 residues in the CDR3. Between the trimmed V and J ends, which lost 4 bases and 5 bases, there was a span of 9 bases. Germline-derived CDR1 and CDR2 are ENHRY and SYGVKD. The CDR3 protein is CAISGGGHQPQHF. CDR3 sequence (DNA): TGTGCCATCAGTGGAGGGGGACATCAGCCCCAGCATTTT.